These 24 T cell receptor beta chains were all obtained from the same sample, sequenced in a study of tumor-infiltrating lymphocytes in primary liver carcinoma (dated 2017 in TCRdb). Sequencing relied on an Illumina HiSeq 2500. A constant-region primer and ProtoScript II reverse transcriptase were used to reverse-transcribe TCRbeta-specific cDNA from around 480 ng total RNA. Three nested multiplex PCR rounds, following a slightly modified ARM-PCR procedure, were used to build the TCRbeta libraries. The first two PCR rounds used multiplex TRBV1-TRBV30 forward primers with a Cbeta reverse primer, each for 10 cycles. The public reads were reprocessed in TCRdb via fastp at Q25 and MiXCR, keeping in-frame beta chains. Every CDR3 protein is listed once, alongside the most common genes and DNA of its rows. This sample gives fewer than 250,000 distinct CDR3 sequences in total; just under 85% of them show up just once. Of the sample, around 18% falls within the top ten clones.

Total RNA and DNA were co-extracted from roughly 20-30 mg of bulk tissue with the AllPrep DNA/RNA mini kit, without cell sorting. Specimen: tumor tissue from primary liver carcinoma. The receptors come from a middle-aged man with primary liver carcinoma and hepatitis B virus infection.

As regards this clonotype: Relative to the germline gene, one junction end is altered; a read error may explain this. The chain recombines TRBV29-1 with TRBJ2-2, with D perhaps TRBD2 (5 bases). CDR3 length equals 13 residues. Germline-derived CDR1 and CDR2 are SQVTM and ANQGSEA. This CDR3 is CSVTLKPTGELFF. For the CDR3, the DNA is TGTAGCGTTACACTAAAACCGACCGGGGAGCTGTTTTTT.

This clonotype was detected only once. The genes are TRBV6-2 or TRBV6-3 and TRBJ2-7; D is ambiguous. Germline V gene data show CDR1 as MNHEY and CDR2 as SVGEGT. There are 11 residues in the CDR3. CDR3 DNA: TGTACCTGGTCGGTGGGCTACGAGCAGTACTTC. It translates to CTWSVGYEQYF.

The rearrangement uses TRBV4-2 and TRBJ2-7, with TRBD1 as a possible D gene (6 bases). Germline-derived CDR1 and CDR2 are LGHNA and YNFKEQ. Trimming removed 1 base at V and 6 bases at J, with 16 bases between. The CDR3 has 15 amino acids. CDR3 coding DNA: TGTGCCAGCAGCCAAGGGACAGCGGACAAGCCCGAGCAGTACTTC. Protein: CASSQGTADKPEQYF.

Points on this clonotype: The junction departs from germline at one end; a sequencing error may be responsible. This chain joins TRBV4-2 and TRBJ1-2; 9 nucleotides match TRBD1. The V gene's germline CDR1 is LGHNA and CDR2 YNFKEQ. The CDR3 length is 15 residues. In nucleotides, the CDR3 is TGTGCCAGTAGCCAAGCGGGACAGGGTAACTATGACTACACCTTC. Translating it yields CASSQAGQGNYDYTF.

With respect to this clonotype: A junction end diverges from the germline sequence, so it may reflect a read error. The chain has TRBV11-2 and TRBJ1-1; D unclear. This CDR3 region has 13 residues. Germline V gives CDR1 SGHAT, CDR2 FQNNGV. The CDR3 DNA sequence: TGTGCCAGCAGATTAGACCTGAATACTGAAGCTTTCTTT. It yields the protein CASRLDLNTEAFF.

On this clonotype itself: One junction end disagrees with the germline gene, perhaps due to a read error. The rearrangement uses TRBV29-1 and TRBJ2-7, with 7 bases identical to TRBD1. CDR3 length: 13 amino acids. CDR1 is SQVTM and CDR2 is ANQGSEA in the germline V gene. The CDR3 region has the DNA TGCAGGTTTGCCCCGACAGGGCTCCACGAGCGGTACTTC. Its translation: CRFAPTGLHERYF.

Comment on this clonotype: The CDR3 ends on some other residue instead of the conserved phenylalanine or tryptophan, so this is likely a read error. The chain has TRBV29-1 and TRBJ2-2, with TRBD2 identical over 13 bases. The V and J ends lost 7 bases and 12 bases, in that order; junction bases with no gene match: 11. Germline V gene data show CDR1 as SQVTM and CDR2 as ANQGSEA. The CDR3 sequence is 14 residues long. The CDR3, as DNA: TGCAGCGCCTCGGGACTAGCGGGACTTGGGAAGCTGTTTTTG. It is translated as CSASGLAGLGKLFL.

Remarks on this clonotype: At one of its ends the junction is not consistent with the germline gene, which may arise from a read error. The chain has TRBV10-3 and TRBJ2-7; D is perhaps TRBD2 (6 bases). The length of the CDR3 is 18 residues. CDR1 is ENHRY, CDR2 SYGVKD, per germline. CDR3 residues: CVIRAPPGTCLTSGEQYF. CDR3 coding DNA: TGTGTCATCAGGGCTCCCCCCGGGACTTGCCTTACGTCTGGCGAGCAGTACTTC.

This clonotype was picked up one time. The chain has TRBV12-3 or TRBV12-4 and TRBJ2-4; D tentatively reads TRBD1 or TRBD2 (5 bases each). V was cut by 3 bases and J by 2 bases, with 14 bases left in between. The CDR3 has 16 amino acids. CDR3 sequence (DNA): TGTGCCAGCAGTTTCACTGGGGGAATAACCAAAAACATTCAGTACTTC. Translation gives CASSFTGGITKNIQYF.

Comments on this clonotype: This may come from a read error, since a much larger clone is one base off. This chain joins TRBV28 and TRBJ2-5; a possible D gene is TRBD2 (5 bases). Germline values: CDR1 MDHEN, CDR2 SYDVKM. The CDR3 is 15 amino acids. Here the CDR3 DNA reads TGTGCCAACAGTTTATTGAACGGGGATGTGGAGACCCAGTACTTC. Its translation is CANSLLNGDVETQYF.

The rearrangement links TRBV12-3 or TRBV12-4 to TRBJ2-2, with 11 bases that match TRBD2. J gave up 8 bases and V 5 bases, and 7 bases lay outside the gene matches. The CDR3 contains 15 residues. The CDR3 coding sequence is TGTGCCAGCAGTGGACTAGCGGGTACCATTGGGGAGCTGTTTTTT. Its protein product is CASSGLAGTIGELFF.

In the case of this clonotype: A junction end diverges from the germline sequence, so it may reflect a read error. V is TRBV11-2 and J is TRBJ2-7; 7 nucleotides agree with TRBD1. The CDR3 has 15 residues. Germline V lookup: CDR1 SGHAT, CDR2 FQNNGV. CDR3 DNA sequence: TGTGTCAGCAGGTTACGATGTACAGGGGAAAACGAGCAGTGCTTC. Translated, it gives CVSRLRCTGENEQCF.

This clonotype was counted a single time. The chain combines TRBV5-4 with TRBJ2-3, with D unresolved. This CDR3 spans 15 amino acids. CDR1 is SGHNT, CDR2 YYREEE, per germline (reference sequence). V lost 0 bases and J 8 bases, leaving 16 bases between the germline ends. The CDR3 DNA follows: TGTGCCAGCAGCTTGGGGAGCCCGAACAAGGGTACGCAGTATTTT. This gives the protein CASSLGSPNKGTQYF. Complete variable domain (other parts from reference TRBV5-4 and TRBJ2-3): ETGVTQSPTHLIKTRGQQVTLRCSSQSGHNTVSWYQQALGQGPQFIFQYYREEENGRGNFPPRFSGLQFPNYSSELNVNALELDDSALYLCASSLGSPNKGTQYFGPGTRLTVL.

About this clonotype: One junction end disagrees with the germline gene, perhaps due to a read error. This chain uses TRBV6-5 with TRBJ2-3; D is uncertain. Germline CDR1 and CDR2: MNHEY and SVGAGI. This CDR3 is built from 16 residues. This CDR3 is CASSLTGTDTTDRQYF. The CDR3 DNA reads as TGTGCCAGCAGTTTAACCGGAACAGACACCACAGATAGGCAGTATTTT.

The rearrangement joins TRBV29-1 to TRBJ2-3, with a weak D call TRBD2 (6 bases). Trimming took off 8 bases at V and 5 bases at J, with 17 bases between the two ends. The CDR3 extends over 13 amino acids. The V gene's germline CDR1 is SQVTM and CDR2 ANQGSEA. The CDR3 DNA reads TGCAGCATCCGGACGGGGGATGGAGATACGCAGTATTTT. Amino acid sequence: CSIRTGDGDTQYF.

Concerning this clonotype: A junction end diverges from the germline sequence, so it may reflect a read error. The rearrangement uses TRBV6-5 and TRBJ2-1; D tentatively reads TRBD1 or TRBD2 (5 bases each). In germline, CDR1 is MNHEY, CDR2 SVGAGI. The CDR3 runs 18 residues. In DNA form, the CDR3 reads TGTGCCAGCAGCTACTCCAAGGCGTCGGGGCCCTCCTACAATGAGCAGTTCTTC. It specifies CASSYSKASGPSYNEQFF.

The CDR3 region is CASSSPRGQESYEQYF. In DNA form, the CDR3 reads TGTGCCAGCAGTTCCCCACGGGGACAGGAGTCTTACGAGCAGTACTTC. This chain joins TRBV6-5 and TRBJ2-7; 8 bases match TRBD1. CDR3 length: 16 amino acids. Germline CDR1 MNHEY, CDR2 SVGAGI. The V segment lost 4 bases and the J segment 4 bases; nucleotides outside the gene matches: 12.

A word on this clonotype: Without the conserved terminal phenylalanine or tryptophan, this CDR3 likely stems from a read error. This chain connects TRBV29-1 to TRBJ2-2; D may be TRBD2 (5 bases). Germline CDR1 is SQVTM and CDR2 is ANQGSEA. The V end lost 4 bases, the J end lost 0 bases, and 12 bases lay between the germline ends. CDR3 length: 15 amino acids. The CDR3 DNA reads as TGCAGCGTTGGGAATAGCGCGGCGAACACCGGGGAGCTGTTTCAT. Amino acid sequence: CSVGNSAANTGELFH.

Notes on this clonotype: A read error may account for a junction end that differs from germline. The chain is built from TRBV11-1 and TRBJ2-1; tentative D call: TRBD2 (6 bases). This CDR3 is built from 13 residues. Germline CDR1 reads SGHAT; CDR2 reads FQDESV (reference sequence). The CDR3 sequence: CVSSAGGPNEHFF. Written as DNA, the CDR3 is TGTGTCAGCAGCGCTGGAGGGCCGAATGAGCACTTCTTC. The variable domain in full, with the rest retrieved from reference TRBV11-1 and TRBJ2-1, is EAEVAQSPRYKITEKSQAVAFWCDPISGHATLYWYRQILGQGPELLVQFQDESVVDDSQLPKDRFSAERLKGVDSTLKIQPAELGDSAMYLCVSSAGGPNEHFFGPGTRLTVL.

Points on this clonotype: This may be a read error: a much more frequent sequence differs by one nucleotide. The missing conserved phenylalanine or tryptophan at the end of this CDR3 makes a read error likely. V and J are TRBV6-4 and TRBJ2-3; possibly TRBD1 for D (6 bases). The V end lost 0 bases, the J end lost 1 base, and 8 bases lay between the germline ends. CDR3 length: 15 amino acids. Per germline, CDR1 MRHNA and CDR2 SNTAGT. This CDR3 is CASSDSPGGTDTQYC. The CDR3 bases are TGTGCCAGCAGTGACTCCCCAGGGGGCACAGATACGCAGTATTGT.

Concerning this clonotype itself: The CDR3 does not close with the conserved phenylalanine or tryptophan, likely indicating a read error. This chain links TRBV13 with TRBJ1-1, with a weak D call TRBD1 (6 bases). The germline CDR1 and CDR2 sequences are PRHDT and FYEKMQ (reference sequence). CDR3 length: 12 residues. Between the trimmed V and J ends, which lost 5 bases and 10 bases, there was a span of 14 bases. The CDR3 DNA follows: TGTGCCAGCAGCGCCAGGGGTGGTGGAGCTTTCTGT. This translates into CASSARGGGAFC.

J is TRBJ2-7 and V is TRBV4-3; tentatively, D is TRBD2 (6 bases). Germline CDR1 is LGHNA and CDR2 is YSLEER. This CDR3 is 16 amino acids long. V dropped 0 bases and J dropped 3 bases, with 15 bases sitting between them. This CDR3 reads CASSQEIAADFYEQYF. CDR3 nucleotide sequence: TGCGCCAGCAGCCAAGAAATAGCGGCGGACTTCTACGAGCAGTACTTC.

Comment on this clonotype: Because the CDR3 is missing its conserved closing phenylalanine or tryptophan, this is likely a read error. The chain combines TRBV4-3 with TRBJ1-1; D may be TRBD1 (5 bases). Looked up from germline, CDR1 is LGHNA and CDR2 is YSLEER. The CDR3 length is 15 residues. The CDR3: CASSPGPRENTEAFI. The CDR3 nucleotides are TGTGCCAGCAGCCCGGGACCCCGAGAGAACACTGAAGCTTTCATT.

Concerning this clonotype itself: One junction end disagrees with the germline gene, perhaps due to a read error. The V gene is TRBV11-3, the J gene TRBJ2-1; D not resolved. The CDR3 runs to 14 residues. CDR1 is SGHNT and CDR2 is YENEEA in the germline V gene. CDR3 in DNA: TGTACCAGCAGCTTAGGCGTCTCGAACGTTGATCAGTTCTTC. Protein sequence: CTSSLGVSNVDQFF.